Below, one T cell receptor (beta chain) is given with its context. Its antigen is unidentified. This entry comes from a study of T cell responses to AZD1222 COVID-19 vaccine. Notes on the study in general: A mostly white British donor set with more females was recruited, and clonal diversity was possibly underestimated.

From germline, CDR1 is SEHNR and CDR2 FQNEAQ (reference sequence). The CDR3 extends over 14 amino acids. Trimming left V 4 bases short and J 3 bases short, with 11 bases between. The method was immunoSEQ multiplex PCR; TCRdb's version includes in-frame clones alone and lacks a portion of them. The data contain 95,000 to 150,000 clones, around 93% of them singletons. Source: peripheral blood, taken on day 0 of AZD1222 vaccination. The clonotype was recovered from an adult in good health. V usage is TRBV7-9 and J usage is TRBJ2-3, with a possible D match to TRBD2 (6 bases). The CDR3 sequence: CASSSNGGTDTQYF. Written as DNA, the CDR3 is TGTGCCAGCAGCTCAAATGGGGGGACAGATACGCAGTATTTT.